The rows below give T cell receptor beta chains drawn from one sample of a study of shared clonotypes between healthy human individuals. TCRdb's table, derived via immunoSEQ multiplex PCR, lists solely in-frame clones and lacks some. This table has 1,400,000 or so clones, 98% appearing once. Sequencing was performed on naive CD4+ T cells sorted from blood. Every receptor here comes from a man younger than 40 in good health. The CDR3 runs from the conserved cysteine through the conserved F or W. The D gene is left open where the match is weak. Not all rows give a size; the values are once, few, many and, for expanded clones, a class.

D gene	V gene	clone size	J gene	CDR3 DNA	CDR3 protein
NA	TRBV28	once	TRBJ1-2	TGTGCCAGCCAACAGGGTATCTATGGCTACACCTTC	CASQQGIYGYTF
TRBD1	TRBV7-9	NA	TRBJ1-1	TGTGCCAGCAGCTTTGAGCAGGGGGGGCCTCGCACTGAAGCTTTCTTT	CASSFEQGGPRTEAFF
NA	TRBV28	NA	TRBJ2-1	TGTGCCAGCAGCCCGAGGAGGAGCGCCTTCTACAATGAGCAGTTCTTC	CASSPRRSAFYNEQFF
TRBD1	TRBV18	NA	TRBJ2-2	TGTGCCAGCTCACCACTCGAGTTGGGACAGCCGAACACCGGGGAGCTGTTTTTT	CASSPLELGQPNTGELFF
TRBD2	TRBV11-3	NA	TRBJ2-2	TGTGCCAGCAGCTTAGTCGGCGGTTATAGCGGGAGGTCGGGGGAGCTGTTTTTT	CASSLVGGYSGRSGELFF
NA	TRBV18	NA	TRBJ1-1	TGTGCCAGCTCACCGCGGTCTATCGGTGTGAACACTGAAGCTTTCTTT	CASSPRSIGVNTEAFF
TRBD1	TRBV4-3	NA	TRBJ2-3	TGCGCCAGCAGCCTATCGGACAGGACAGATACGCAGTATTTT	CASSLSDRTDTQYF
NA	TRBV20-1	NA	TRBJ1-2	TGCAGTGCTAGTTACTATGGCTACACCTTC	CSASYYGYTF
NA	TRBV5-1	NA	TRBJ1-4	TGCGCCAGCAGCTGGTCAGCGCCAACTAATGAAAAACTGTTTTTT	CASSWSAPTNEKLFF
TRBD2	TRBV18	NA	TRBJ2-5	TGTGCCAGCTCGCCCGGTGAAAAGCCGGGACTAGCGGGTGGAGAGACCCAGTACTTC	CASSPGEKPGLAGGETQYF
TRBD1	TRBV11-2	NA	TRBJ2-7	TGTGCCAGCAGCTTAGAGCAGGGGGCGTACGAGCAGTACTTC	CASSLEQGAYEQYF
TRBD1	TRBV30	once	TRBJ2-1	TGTGCCTGGAGTCCGGGACAGCAAAAGCAGTTCTTC	CAWSPGQQKQFF
NA	TRBV5-1	NA	TRBJ1-2	TGCGCCAGCAGCCGGGACAACTATGGCTACACCTTC	CASSRDNYGYTF
NA	TRBV18	NA	TRBJ1-5	TGTGCCAGCTCACCCCGTGATGGGGGAAATCAGCCCCAGCATTTT	CASSPRDGGNQPQHF
TRBD1	TRBV6-6	NA	TRBJ1-1	TGTGCCAGCAGAGAAGACAGGGCCACTGAAGCTTTCTTT	CASREDRATEAFF
TRBD1	TRBV4-1	NA	TRBJ1-2	TGCGCCAGCAGCCAAGGCAAACAGGGGCCGCGCAATGGCTACACCTTC	CASSQGKQGPRNGYTF
NA	TRBV10-3	once	TRBJ2-1	TGTGCCATCAGCCGTAGCCTAGCTGGCAATGAGCAGTTCTTC	CAISRSLAGNEQFF
NA	TRBV9	NA	TRBJ2-1	TGTGCCAGCAGCCTAGTAGGGGGAGGGCAGTTCTTC	CASSLVGGGQFF
TRBD1	TRBV15	NA	TRBJ1-5	TGTGCCACCAGCAGAGAGGACAGGGGGGACGACCAGCCCCAGCATTTT	CATSREDRGDDQPQHF
NA	TRBV7-6	NA	TRBJ2-5	TGTGCCAGCAGCTTTTCGGTCTCCGGCCAGACCCAGTACTTC	CASSFSVSGQTQYF
NA	TRBV5-1	NA	TRBJ2-2	TGCGCCAGCAGCTTACAAGTTCGCTCGAACACCGGGGAGCTGTTTTTT	CASSLQVRSNTGELFF
TRBD2	TRBV18	NA	TRBJ2-1	TGTGCCAGCTCACCAACTGCTAGCGGGAGGGCCTACAATGAGCAGTTCTTC	CASSPTASGRAYNEQFF
NA	TRBV19	NA	TRBJ2-5	TGTGCCAGTAGTATAGTATCGGGACAAGAGACCCAGTACTTC	CASSIVSGQETQYF
NA	TRBV15	NA	TRBJ1-1	TGTGCCACCAGCGGATCCGGGTCCAACACTGAAGCTTTCTTT	CATSGSGSNTEAFF
TRBD2	TRBV7-6	NA	TRBJ2-2	TGTGCCAGCAGCCCGTACGGCCTAGCGGATAACACCGGGGAGCTGTTTTTT	CASSPYGLADNTGELFF
NA	TRBV28	NA	TRBJ2-5	TGTGCCAGCGGGGGACGGATCCAAGAGACCCAGTACTTC	CASGGRIQETQYF
TRBD2	TRBV11-2	NA	TRBJ2-1	TGTGCCAGCAGCTTAGATCGTTGGAGCGGGGGTTGGAATGAGCAGTTCTTC	CASSLDRWSGGWNEQFF
NA	TRBV28	NA	TRBJ2-7	TGTGCCAGCAGCCGAAACAGAGGTATGGGCTACGAGCAGTACTTC	CASSRNRGMGYEQYF
TRBD2	TRBV4-3	NA	TRBJ2-7	TGCGCCAGCAGCCAACCACCGGGGGGCGAGCAGTACTTC	CASSQPPGGEQYF
TRBD2	TRBV7-2	NA	TRBJ2-5	TGTGCCAGCAGCTTAGAACTAGCGGAAGAGACCCAGTACTTC	CASSLELAEETQYF
NA	TRBV5-5	NA	TRBJ1-5	TGTGCCAGCAGCTTGGGGGGGAGGAATAGCAATCAGCCCCAGCATTTT	CASSLGGRNSNQPQHF
TRBD1	TRBV5-8	NA	TRBJ2-3	TGTGCCAGCAGCTTGGCATCTGGGACAGGGTCAGATACGCAGTATTTT	CASSLASGTGSDTQYF
NA	TRBV2	NA	TRBJ1-1	TGTGCCAGCAGACCCCAGGGGACCATGAACACTGAAGCTTTCTTT	CASRPQGTMNTEAFF
TRBD1	TRBV5-4	NA	TRBJ2-5	TGTGCCAGCAGCTACCAGGGGGCACGCTTCGTGACCCAGTACTTC	CASSYQGARFVTQYF
NA	TRBV25-1	NA	TRBJ1-5	TGTGCCAGCAGTGAGGCAGGTAACAATCAGCCCCAGCATTTT	CASSEAGNNQPQHF